Below are 26 T cell receptor beta chains sequenced from a single sample in a study of blood T cell repertoires in COVID-19. The table came from immunoSEQ multiplex PCR; TCRdb's copy has only in-frame clones and leaves some out. This sample has about 190,000 clones, with more than 70% found just once. Sequenced material: peripheral blood. The receptors were gathered from a woman of 80 years or more with active or convalescent COVID-19.

The chain employs TRBV29-1 and TRBJ2-2; 11 bases fit TRBD2. CDR1 is SQVTM and CDR2 is ANQGSEA in the germline V gene. The CDR3 consists of 16 residues. V trimming: 7 bases; J trimming: 6 bases; junction bases outside the gene matches: 13. The CDR3 region has the DNA TGCAGCGGGCTCATAGCGGGGGGGCTCGTATCCGGGGAGCTGTTTTTT. Its translation: CSGLIAGGLVSGELFF.

This clone has only one observation. The J gene is TRBJ1-3, the V gene TRBV19; TRBD1 is a possible D gene (6 bases). The germline V gene encodes CDR1 LNHDA and CDR2 SQIVND (reference sequence). The V gene lost 3 bases and the J gene lost 0 bases, with 6 bases spanning the gap. This CDR3 spans 14 amino acids. CDR3 DNA sequence: TGTGCCAGTAGTATGGACAGCTCTGGAAACACCATATATTTT. Protein: CASSMDSSGNTIYF.

V gene TRBV5-1 combines with J gene TRBJ2-5, with TRBD1 matching 9 bases. The ends lost 6 bases at V and 4 bases at J; junction bases unmatched: 4. This CDR3 has 13 residues. Germline values: CDR1 SGHRS, CDR2 YFSETQ. The CDR3 protein is CASNRGQGETQYF. The CDR3 DNA sequence: TGCGCCAGCAACAGGGGGCAGGGAGAGACCCAGTACTTC.

This chain links TRBV5-1 with TRBJ2-5, with 9 positions matching TRBD1. Germline V gives CDR1 SGHRS, CDR2 YFSETQ. After removal of 3 bases from V and 3 bases from J, the junction contained 6 bases not matched to a gene. The CDR3 sequence is 15 residues long. The DNA for the CDR3 is TGCGCCAGCAGCTCCGGGACAGGGTTCGAAGAGACCCAGTACTTC. Protein product: CASSSGTGFEETQYF.

The chain links TRBV7-2 to TRBJ2-6; D call uncertain. Looked up from germline, CDR1 is SGHTA and CDR2 is FQGNSA. The CDR3 is 14 amino acids. Trimming removed 2 bases from V and 3 bases from J, with 5 bases in between. The CDR3 DNA is TGTGCCAGCAGCTTAAATCGTGGGGCCAACGTCCTGACTTTC. Protein sequence: CASSLNRGANVLTF.

The chain links TRBV6-2 or TRBV6-3 to TRBJ2-7; TRBD2 is a possible D gene (5 bases). The CDR3 covers 15 residues. The germline gives CDR1 MNHEY, CDR2 SVGEGT. The germline V and J ends were trimmed by 2 bases and 2 bases, with 13 bases remaining between them. In DNA, the CDR3 is TGTGCCAGCAGTTACCCGGGATTTATGACCTACGAGCAGTACTTC. Encoded protein: CASSYPGFMTYEQYF.

The chain recombines TRBV15 with TRBJ1-2, with 8 bases that match TRBD1. This CDR3 comprises 15 residues. Germline V CDR1 and CDR2: LNHNV, YYDKDF (reference sequence). V was pared by 0 bases and J by 2 bases, with 2 bases of the junction left unmatched. CDR3 bases: TGTGCCACCAGCAGAGAGACAGGGGTAAACTATGGCTACACCTTC. Protein product: CATSRETGVNYGYTF.

Remarks on this clone: A read error may account for a junction end that differs from germline. The chain combines TRBV10-3 with TRBJ1-1, with D hard to call. CDR3 length: 13 amino acids. Germline V gene data show CDR1 as ENHRY and CDR2 as SYGVKD. Here the CDR3 reads CAISESKLSETFF. CDR3 sequence (DNA): TGTGCCATCAGTGAGTCGAAGCTCTCTGAAACTTTCTTT.

The chain couples TRBV4-2 to TRBJ2-7, with 7 nucleotides matching TRBD1. V gave up 3 bases and J gave up 2 bases; unmatched junction bases: 13. This CDR3 has 17 amino acids. The germline gives CDR1 LGHNA, CDR2 YNFKEQ. The CDR3 is CASSHKIAEQGAYEQYF. The CDR3 DNA sequence: TGTGCCAGCAGCCACAAAATTGCGGAGCAGGGGGCCTACGAGCAGTACTTC.

This clone was recorded a few times. The chain uses TRBV19 and TRBJ2-3; a possible D gene is TRBD2 (6 bases). V was shortened by 8 bases and J by 2 bases, with 14 bases between the two germline ends. Looked up from germline, CDR1 is LNHDA and CDR2 is SQIVND (reference sequence). This CDR3 has 14 amino acids. CDR3 nucleotides: TGTGCCAGTTTTGCGCGGGGAGACACAGATACGCAGTATTTT. Translation: CASFARGDTDTQYF.

The rearrangement joins TRBV3-1 (or the pseudogene TRBV3-2) to TRBJ2-7, with TRBD1 identical over 8 bases. This CDR3 comprises 15 residues. Looked up from germline, CDR1 is LGHDT and CDR2 is YNNKEL (reference sequence). V lost 0 bases and J lost 5; bases outside the gene matches: 6. CDR3 DNA: TGTGCCAGCAGCCAAGATTCGGCAGGGGGCAACGAGCAGTACTTC. This encodes CASSQDSAGGNEQYF.

This chain uses TRBV5-1 with TRBJ2-7, with D possibly matching TRBD1 (7 bases). The CDR3 length is 15 residues. Germline V gene lookup returns CDR1 SGHRS and CDR2 YFSETQ. The V and J ends lost 4 bases and 3 bases respectively, with 17 bases between them. CDR3 nucleotide sequence: TGCGCCAGCAGCCGCCAGACGGGGGACAGCTACGAGCAGTACTTC. Its translation: CASSRQTGDSYEQYF.

The chain uses TRBV28 and TRBJ1-2; D is uncertain. The V gene's germline CDR1 is MDHEN and CDR2 SYDVKM. Trimming shortened V by 1 base and J by 8 bases, and 17 bases separated the two germline ends. The CDR3 length is 15 residues. The CDR3 here is CASSLFGNRGGGYTF. As DNA, the CDR3 is TGTGCCAGCAGTTTATTCGGGAATCGGGGTGGGGGCTACACCTTC.

J is TRBJ1-2 and V is TRBV5-5, with D unclear. The germline CDR1 and CDR2 sequences are SGHKS and YYEKEE (reference sequence). Trimming cost V 4 bases and J 4 bases, with 14 bases left between them. This CDR3 is built from 14 residues. The CDR3 DNA is TGTGCCAGCAGCCACTCAAGTGCCTTCTATGGCTACACCTTC. Translated: CASSHSSAFYGYTF.

The CDR3 sequence is CASSEGAGNQPQHF. DNA for the CDR3: TGTGCCAGCAGTGAGGGGGCGGGCAATCAGCCCCAGCATTTT. V is TRBV6-1 and J is TRBJ1-5; D possibly corresponds to TRBD1 (6 bases). The CDR3 contains 14 residues. The germline V and J ends were trimmed by 3 bases and 2 bases, with 8 bases remaining between them. Germline V CDR1 and CDR2: MNHNS, SASEGT.

The J gene is TRBJ2-3, the V gene TRBV19, with 7 bases matching TRBD1. Germline lookup yields CDR1 LNHDA and CDR2 SQIVND (reference sequence). CDR3 length equals 17 residues. The ends lost 6 bases at V and 3 bases at J; junction bases unmatched: 15. The CDR3 region is CASSSLRTGRRTDTQYF. CDR3 in DNA: TGTGCCAGTAGCTCACTCCGGACAGGAAGGAGAACAGATACGCAGTATTTT.

The chain is built from TRBV6-2 or TRBV6-3 and TRBJ1-6; TRBD1 aligns across 7 bases. From germline, CDR1 is MNHEY and CDR2 SVGEGT. Trimming removed 0 bases from V and 6 bases from J; junction bases left unmatched: 2. The CDR3 covers 15 residues. The CDR3 is CASSYSAGGNSPLHF. The CDR3 bases are TGTGCCAGCAGTTACTCGGCAGGGGGTAATTCACCCCTCCACTTT.

The CDR3 sequence: CASSLLWQGAHEQYF. CDR3 DNA sequence: TGTGCCAGCTCACTCCTGTGGCAGGGGGCCCACGAGCAGTACTTC. This chain connects TRBV18 to TRBJ2-7; 8 bases are shared with TRBD1. The J segment lost 5 bases and the V segment lost 4 bases, leaving 10 bases of the junction unmatched. CDR1 KGHSH and CDR2 LQKENI come from the germline V gene. The CDR3 totals 15 residues.

This clone has only a few counts. This sequence joins TRBV7-2 and TRBJ1-5; 8 bases are shared with TRBD1. Unmatched junction bases numbered 12, after V lost 3 bases and J lost 8 bases. This CDR3 has 16 amino acids. Germline V gene data show CDR1 as SGHTA and CDR2 as FQGNSA. CDR3 residues: CASSLGGTGNGKPQHF. DNA for the CDR3: TGTGCCAGCAGCTTGGGGGGGACAGGCAATGGTAAGCCCCAGCATTTT.

J is TRBJ2-3 and V is TRBV5-1, with D maybe TRBD1 (5 bases). CDR1 and CDR2 (germline): SGHRS, YFSETQ. The V and J ends lost 7 bases and 2 bases respectively, with 20 bases between them. The CDR3 is made up of 16 amino acids. Here the CDR3 DNA reads TGCGCCAGCGGCCCGGGCCTAGGCGGACACACAGATACGCAGTATTTT. This encodes CASGPGLGGHTDTQYF.

This chain connects TRBV15 to TRBJ1-6; D is uncertain. V was clipped by 1 base and J by 5 bases, with 6 bases between them. Germline V gene lookup returns CDR1 LNHNV and CDR2 YYDKDF (reference sequence). The CDR3 contains 14 residues. CDR3 sequence: CATSRGEDNSPLHF. CDR3 sequence (DNA): TGTGCCACCAGCAGAGGGGAGGATAATTCACCCCTCCACTTT.

J is TRBJ1-2 and V is TRBV5-4, with 12 bases fitting TRBD1. The CDR3 runs 14 residues. V was clipped by 4 bases and J by 6 bases; unmatched bases: 4. Germline CDR1 and CDR2: SGHNT and YYREEE (reference sequence). The CDR3 loop reads CASSARDRGHGYTF. CDR3 coding DNA: TGTGCCAGCAGCGCCCGGGACAGGGGGCATGGCTACACCTTC.

The rearrangement joins TRBV4-2 to TRBJ2-2; perhaps TRBD1 as D (6 bases). Germline loops: CDR1 LGHNA, CDR2 YNFKEQ. CDR3 length equals 15 residues. V lost 4 bases to trimming and J lost 6 bases, with 15 bases between them. This CDR3 reads CASSRGNNRAGELFF. CDR3 coding DNA: TGTGCCAGCAGCCGGGGAAATAACAGGGCCGGGGAGCTGTTTTTT.

The table lists this clone with a count of one. The chain has TRBV11-2 and TRBJ2-1; weak D call: TRBD2 (6 bases). CDR3 length: 15 residues. Trimming removed 5 bases at V and 7 bases at J, with 18 bases between. Germline lookup yields CDR1 SGHAT and CDR2 FQNNGV. CDR3 sequence: CASSLGLGGNNEQFF. The CDR3 region has the DNA TGTGCCAGCAGCCTTGGATTGGGGGGAAATAATGAGCAGTTCTTC.

The count of this clone is one. The V gene is TRBV10-1, the J gene TRBJ2-5; TRBD2 matches 9 bases. This CDR3 comprises 20 residues. V was pared by 8 bases and J by 4 bases, with 26 bases of the junction left unmatched. Germline V gives CDR1 WNHNN, CDR2 SYGVQD (reference sequence). The CDR3 reads CASPIWAWAEPGLALETQYF. DNA of the CDR3: TGCGCCAGCCCGATTTGGGCATGGGCAGAACCGGGACTAGCTTTAGAGACCCAGTACTTC.

V gene TRBV27 combines with J gene TRBJ1-5, with 9 bases lining up with TRBD1. With 0 bases clipped from V and 12 bases from J, the junction kept 3 bases outside the gene matches. The V gene's germline CDR1 is MNHEY and CDR2 SMNVEV (reference sequence). This CDR3 has 13 amino acids. CDR3 sequence (DNA): TGTGCCAGCAGTTTATCAGGACAGGGGCGCCAGCATTTT. It translates to CASSLSGQGRQHF.